Listed here are 26 T cell receptor beta chains from one sample, sequenced in a study of OX40 agonist ivuxolimab in advanced cancers. The data were produced by immunoSEQ multiplex PCR, yet TCRdb's version contains in-frame clones alone and is incomplete. The sample records 55,000 to 70,000 clones, about 85% being singletons. Sequenced here: CD4+ or CD8+ T cells sorted from blood, sampled in a trial of the OX40 agonist ivuxolimab. The receptor set was obtained from an adult with an advanced solid tumor such as melanoma, head and neck, liver or kidney cancer.

The chain uses TRBV7-9 and TRBJ2-7; D possibly corresponds to TRBD2 (5 bases). Trimming took off 5 bases at V and 7 bases at J, with 9 bases between the two ends. The CDR3 runs to 11 residues. Germline V gene lookup returns CDR1 SEHNR and CDR2 FQNEAQ (reference sequence). This chain's CDR3 is CASSDPGEQYF. DNA of the CDR3: TGTGCCAGCAGCGACCCGGGAGAGCAGTACTTC.

The chain has TRBV30 and TRBJ2-6; D gene uncertain. The CDR3 loop spans 12 amino acids. Germline values: CDR1 GTSNPN, CDR2 SVGIG (reference sequence). V was clipped by 5 bases and J by 2 bases, with 4 bases between them. CDR3 coding DNA: TGTGCCTGGCGGACTGGGGCCAACGTCCTGACTTTC. Encoded protein: CAWRTGANVLTF.

V usage is TRBV7-6 and J usage is TRBJ2-6; no clear D. This CDR3 is 13 amino acids long. Trimming cost V 3 bases and J 0 bases, with 0 bases left between them. CDR1 and CDR2 (germline): SGHVS, FNYEAQ. Here the CDR3 reads CASSFSGANVLTF. Written as DNA, the CDR3 is TGTGCCAGCAGCTTCTCTGGGGCCAACGTCCTGACTTTC.

The chain combines TRBV5-1 with TRBJ2-7; tentative D call: TRBD1 (5 bases). Trimming left V 1 base short and J 4 bases short, with 9 bases between. This CDR3 has 13 residues. Germline lookup yields CDR1 SGHRS and CDR2 YFSETQ. CDR3 residues: CASSLFAGYEQYF. The CDR3 DNA is TGCGCCAGCAGCTTGTTCGCAGGGTACGAGCAGTACTTC.

The V call is TRBV7-2, the J call TRBJ1-2; D unclear. The CDR3 runs 16 residues. V was shortened by 5 bases and J by 4 bases, with 20 bases between the two germline ends. Germline V CDR1 and CDR2: SGHTA, FQGNSA. The CDR3 region has the DNA TGTGCCAGCAGCCCCCGGGTGACGGGCCTGAGCTATGGCTACACCTTC. Amino acids: CASSPRVTGLSYGYTF.

The J gene is TRBJ2-3, the V gene TRBV9; D is unresolved. V was pared by 0 bases and J by 3 bases, with 5 bases between. This CDR3 spans 13 amino acids. The V gene's germline CDR1 is SGDLS and CDR2 YYNGEE. The CDR3 spells CASSVVATDTQYF. Here the CDR3 DNA reads TGTGCCAGCAGCGTAGTCGCTACAGATACGCAGTATTTT.

V and J are TRBV19 and TRBJ2-3, with D possibly matching TRBD1 (5 bases). Germline assignment: CDR1 LNHDA and CDR2 SQIVND (reference sequence). V shed 5 bases and J shed 3 bases, with 12 bases lying between them. This CDR3 comprises 14 residues. This CDR3 is CASSLWAGTDTQYF. CDR3 coding DNA: TGTGCCAGTAGTCTCTGGGCAGGGACAGATACGCAGTATTTT.

This clone was seen a handful of times. CDR3 in DNA: TGTGCCAGCAGTTTAACAGAATCCTACGAGCAGTACTTC. It yields the protein CASSLTESYEQYF. The chain combines TRBV27 with TRBJ2-7; D unresolved. CDR1 is MNHEY and CDR2 is SMNVEV in the germline V gene (reference sequence). The CDR3 contains 13 residues. V shed 2 bases and J shed 1 base, with 6 bases lying between them.

V and J are TRBV7-3 and TRBJ1-1; D is perhaps TRBD1 (5 bases). Trimming pared 8 bases from V and 1 base from J, leaving 11 bases between. The CDR3 is made up of 13 amino acids. Germline V gene sequence: CDR1 SGHTA, CDR2 FQGTGA. CDR3 protein: CASGLTGNTEAFF. CDR3 in DNA: TGTGCCAGCGGCCTAACAGGGAACACTGAAGCTTTCTTT.

This rearrangement joins TRBV28 to TRBJ1-6, with D perhaps TRBD1 (5 bases). Per the germline V gene, CDR1 is MDHEN and CDR2 is SYDVKM. The CDR3 is made up of 14 amino acids. V lost 5 bases and J 10 bases, leaving 15 bases between the germline ends. CDR3 region: CASSKTVFESPLHF. The CDR3 coding sequence is TGTGCCAGCAGTAAGACAGTGTTTGAATCACCCCTCCACTTT.

This chain links TRBV11-2 with TRBJ1-1, with D uncertain. The CDR3 totals 12 residues. Germline V gene data show CDR1 as SGHAT and CDR2 as FQNNGV. V dropped 0 bases and J dropped 5 bases, with 4 bases sitting between them. The CDR3 loop reads CASSLDSTEAFF. DNA of the CDR3: TGTGCCAGCAGCTTAGACAGTACTGAAGCTTTCTTT.

The chain has TRBV7-2 and TRBJ2-2, with TRBD2 matching over 7 bases. Germline V gives CDR1 SGHTA, CDR2 FQGNSA. J lost 3 bases, V lost 4 bases, and 8 bases had no gene match. The CDR3 contains 16 residues. CDR3: CASSWTGGFHTGELFF. The CDR3 region has the DNA TGTGCCAGCAGCTGGACGGGGGGTTTCCACACCGGGGAGCTGTTTTTT.

J is TRBJ2-1 and V is TRBV9; D call uncertain. The length of the CDR3 is 13 residues. The ends were cut back, 0 bases at V and 7 bases at J, with 8 bases in the middle. Germline CDR1 reads SGDLS; CDR2 reads YYNGEE. CDR3 nucleotides: TGTGCCAGCAGCGTAGCTTCCCAGAATGAGCAGTTCTTC. Translation: CASSVASQNEQFF.

The chain has TRBV5-1 and TRBJ1-1; D ambiguous. Trimming pared 2 bases from V and 1 base from J, leaving 12 bases between. The CDR3 covers 15 residues. Germline CDR1 and CDR2: SGHRS and YFSETQ. This CDR3 is CASSLAPSGNTEAFF. In nucleotides, the CDR3 is TGCGCCAGCAGCTTAGCTCCGTCGGGGAACACTGAAGCTTTCTTT.

Only one count was recorded for this clone. The chain employs TRBV5-6 and TRBJ1-1; unclear D gene. Germline CDR1 is SGHDT and CDR2 is YYEEEE. This CDR3 is 15 amino acids long. Trimming cost V 4 bases and J 1 base, with 14 bases left between them. CDR3 DNA sequence: TGTGCCAGCAGCGGGCAAGTTTCAGGGAACACTGAAGCTTTCTTT. Translation: CASSGQVSGNTEAFF.

The chain couples TRBV7-2 to TRBJ2-3, with D unclear. The CDR3 covers 12 residues. V lost 1 base to trimming and J lost 10 bases, with 9 bases between them. Looked up from germline, CDR1 is SGHTA and CDR2 is FQGNSA. As DNA, the CDR3 is TGTGCCAGCAGCTTAGATAGTGGTTCGCAGTATTTT. Translation: CASSLDSGSQYF. Variable domain in full (rest from reference TRBV7-2 and TRBJ2-3): GAGVSQSPSNKVTEKGKDVELRCDPISGHTALYWYRQSLGQGLEFLIYFQGNSAPDKSGLPSDRFSAERTGGSVSTLTIQRTQQEDSAVYLCASSLDSGSQYFGPGTRLTVL.

This clone is a singleton in its sample. The chain joins TRBV7-9 to TRBJ2-5; 9 bases align to TRBD1. Germline CDR1 is SEHNR and CDR2 is FQNEAQ (reference sequence). The CDR3 runs to 14 residues. V lost 6 bases and J lost 5; bases outside the gene matches: 7. The CDR3 nucleotides are TGTGCCAGCAGTACACGGACAGGGGAGGAGACCCAGTACTTC. This sequence encodes CASSTRTGEETQYF. Combining the CDR3 with reference TRBV7-9 and TRBJ2-5 gives the whole variable domain DTGVSQNPRHKITKRGQNVTFRCDPISEHNRLYWYRQTLGQGPEFLTYFQNEAQLEKSRLLSDRFSAERPKGSFSTLEIQRTEQGDSAMYLCASSTRTGEETQYFGPGTRLLVL.

This chain connects TRBV18 to TRBJ2-3; TRBD2 might be the D (5 bases). This CDR3 has 14 residues. The V end lost 1 base, the J end lost 6 bases, and 11 bases lay between the germline ends. Germline CDR1 KGHSH, CDR2 LQKENI. The CDR3 DNA reads as TGTGCCAGCTCACCACAGCGGCAGGCGGATACGCAGTATTTT. It codes for CASSPQRQADTQYF.

J is TRBJ2-2 and V is TRBV7-2, with TRBD2 matching 12 bases. The CDR3 consists of 17 residues. In germline, CDR1 is SGHTA, CDR2 FQGNSA. Trimming took 0 bases from V and 7 from J; bases not matched to a gene: 6. CDR3 in amino acids: CASSLALAGGPDGELFF. The CDR3 DNA sequence: TGTGCCAGCAGCTTAGCCCTAGCGGGAGGGCCCGACGGGGAGCTGTTTTTT.

The V and J genes are TRBV4-1 and TRBJ2-6; D gene unclear. This CDR3 is built from 17 residues. With 0 bases removed from V and 0 bases from J, the gap between germline ends came to 9 bases. Germline CDR1 MGHRA, CDR2 YSYEKL. CDR3: CASSQDSQVSGANVLTF. The CDR3 nucleotides are TGCGCCAGCAGCCAAGATTCCCAGGTCTCTGGGGCCAACGTCCTGACTTTC.

This clone has only one observation. The sample carries other DNA sequences with the same CDR3. V and J are TRBV7-9 and TRBJ2-7; unclear D gene. The CDR3 totals 12 residues. Trimming shortened V by 5 bases and J by 2 bases, and 7 bases separated the two germline ends. CDR1 is SEHNR and CDR2 is FQNEAQ in the germline V gene (reference sequence). CDR3 coding DNA: TGTGCCAGCAGCCCATCCACCTACGAGCAGTACTTC. Protein product: CASSPSTYEQYF. The full variable domain, in which reference TRBV7-9 and TRBJ2-7 provide the parts outside the CDR3, is DTGVSQNPRHKITKRGQNVTFRCDPISEHNRLYWYRQTLGQGPEFLTYFQNEAQLEKSRLLSDRFSAERPKGSFSTLEIQRTEQGDSAMYLCASSPSTYEQYFGPGTRLTVT.

The chain links TRBV27 to TRBJ2-1; no clear D. CDR3 length: 13 amino acids. Per germline, CDR1 MNHEY and CDR2 SMNVEV (reference sequence). Trimming pared 0 bases from V and 6 bases from J, leaving 6 bases between. The CDR3 loop is CASSLSPINEQFF. CDR3 bases: TGTGCCAGCAGTTTATCGCCGATCAATGAGCAGTTCTTC.

This chain uses TRBV27 with TRBJ2-7, with D tentatively TRBD1 (6 bases). This CDR3 has 16 amino acids. Trimming took off 2 bases at V and 5 bases at J, with 19 bases between the two ends. Germline CDR1 is MNHEY and CDR2 is SMNVEV (reference sequence). The CDR3 spells CASSLGLDPDSNEQYF. In DNA, the CDR3 is TGTGCCAGCAGTTTAGGACTCGACCCGGACAGTAACGAGCAGTACTTC.

This chain joins TRBV19 and TRBJ2-5, with D perhaps TRBD2 (6 bases). Trimming removed 5 bases from V and 5 bases from J, with 18 bases in between. Germline V lookup: CDR1 LNHDA, CDR2 SQIVND (reference sequence). This CDR3 region has 15 residues. This CDR3 is CASSPAGQPWETQYF. The CDR3 nucleotides are TGTGCCAGTAGTCCGGCGGGGCAACCTTGGGAGACCCAGTACTTC.

The V call is TRBV30, the J call TRBJ1-5; D call uncertain. Germline-derived CDR1 and CDR2 are GTSNPN and SVGIG (reference sequence). The CDR3 runs 15 residues. With 2 bases removed from V and 0 bases from J, the gap between germline ends came to 11 bases. Here the CDR3 reads CAWSNDDLSNQPQHF. In DNA form, the CDR3 reads TGTGCCTGGAGTAACGATGACCTTAGCAATCAGCCCCAGCATTTT. Using reference TRBV30 and TRBJ1-5 for the parts outside the CDR3, the full variable domain is SQTIHQWPATLVQPVGSPLSLECTVEGTSNPNLYWYRQAAGRGLQLLFYSVGIGQISSEVPQNLSASRPQDRQFILSSKKLLLSDSGFYLCAWSNDDLSNQPQHFGDGTRLSIL.

This clone was observed once. The J gene is TRBJ2-3, the V gene TRBV19; maybe TRBD2 (5 bases). CDR1 and CDR2 (germline): LNHDA, SQIVND (reference sequence). The germline V and J ends were trimmed by 7 bases and 2 bases, with 13 bases remaining between them. This CDR3 has 14 residues. In DNA form, the CDR3 reads TGTGCCAGTAATGGAGGCTTTTTCACAGATACGCAGTATTTT. Its translation is CASNGGFFTDTQYF. Based on the CDR3 plus reference TRBV19 and TRBJ2-3, the full variable domain is DGGITQSPKYLFRKEGQNVTLSCEQNLNHDAMYWYRQDPGQGLRLIYYSQIVNDFQKGDIAEGYSVSREKKESFPLTVTSAQKNPTAFYLCASNGGFFTDTQYFGPGTRLTVL.